This TCR beta chain appears in the sequencing data of a study of response to subunit inactivated influenza vaccine. TCRdb analysed the RT-PCR reads with MiXCR anew, one entry per CDR3 protein. The data contain approximately 700,000 distinct CDR3 sequences, approximately 15% of them singletons. Comments on this clonotype: Its specificity is unknown.

Regarding the study as a whole: That few new T cells are recruited by each seasonal influenza vaccination was the authors' suggestion.

V lost 5 bases, J lost 0 bases, and 14 bases lay in between. This CDR3 region has 17 residues. The sequence came from a man aged 50 to 60 who received an inactivated influenza vaccine. Material: PBMCs from blood, obtained approximately 15 days before vaccination. The chain carries TRBV12-3 or TRBV12-4 and TRBJ2-6; unclear D gene. This chain's CDR3 is CASSPRALLSGANVLTF. The CDR3 DNA reads as TGTGCCAGCAGTCCCCGGGCTTTACTCTCTGGGGCCAACGTCCTGACTTTC.